This T cell receptor beta chain stems from a study of response to subunit inactivated influenza vaccine. This clonotype was counted a few times. The antigen is unknown. Regarding the study as a whole: There was a suggestion from the authors that each seasonal influenza vaccination recruits few new T cells.

MiXCR, run by TCRdb on the RT-PCR reads, gives a single entry per CDR3 protein. The table includes 530,000 or so distinct CDR3 sequences, 12% detected once. Germline V gene data show CDR1 as ENHRY and CDR2 as SYGVKD. Trimming left V 4 bases short and J 14 bases short, with 12 bases between. This CDR3 comprises 11 residues. Sequencing was performed on PBMCs from blood, taken on the day of vaccination. This chain links TRBV10-3 with TRBJ2-1, with D maybe TRBD1 (6 bases). The clonotype originates from a man aged 50 to 59 who received an inactivated influenza vaccine. In nucleotides, the CDR3 is TGTGCCATCAGTGGGCCAGGGGAGAAGTTCTTC. It translates to CAISGPGEKFF.